Listed here are 9 T cell receptor beta chains from one sample, sequenced in a study of regulatory T cells in long-lasting Graves disease. Time point: persistent/refractory GD, antithyroid drugs over 5 years with positive TRAb. TCR sequences were obtained from RNA taken from PBMCs. In building TCR beta libraries, iRepertoire HTBI primers were used together with Arm-PCR of CDR3 regions. Using its own MiXCR run on the multiplex PCR reads, TCRdb lists one record per CDR3 protein. The profile shows 400,000 to 450,000 distinct CDR3 sequences, around a quarter of them singletons. This specimen consisted of peripheral blood mononuclear cells (PBMCs), obtained when the disease was refractory, from a patient treated with antithyroid drugs. These TCRs come from a female donor with Graves disease.

This clonotype has only a few counts. J is TRBJ2-7 and V is TRBV20-1, with TRBD2 matching 8 bases. Trimming at V came to 6 bases and at J to 3 bases, leaving 4 bases not matched to a gene. Germline V CDR1 and CDR2: DFQATT, SNEGSKA (reference sequence). The CDR3 is 12 residues long. The CDR3 is CSAKGLGYEQYF. The CDR3 nucleotides are TGCAGTGCAAAGGGACTAGGCTACGAGCAGTACTTC.

This clonotype was seen more than once but under ten times. The chain joins TRBV7-9 to TRBJ1-2; D is ambiguous. The germline CDR1 and CDR2 sequences are SEHNR and FQNEAQ (reference sequence). The CDR3 runs to 13 residues. V was trimmed by 8 bases and J by 2 bases, leaving 12 bases between them. The CDR3 region is CASSPFQNYGYTF. DNA for the CDR3: TGTGCCAGCTCCCCTTTCCAGAACTATGGCTACACCTTC.

The chain uses TRBV29-1 and TRBJ1-3; 8 bases align to TRBD1. With 6 bases clipped from V and 4 bases from J, the junction kept 5 bases outside the gene matches. There are 13 residues in the CDR3. Germline lookup yields CDR1 SQVTM and CDR2 ANQGSEA. The CDR3 coding sequence is TGCAGCGTCCAGGGGGCGTCCGGAAACACCATATATTTT. Translating it yields CSVQGASGNTIYF.

This clonotype was seen a handful of times. J is TRBJ1-1 and V is TRBV28; D perhaps matches TRBD1 (5 bases). V was trimmed by 3 bases and J by 3 bases, leaving 11 bases between them. CDR3 length: 14 amino acids. CDR1 and CDR2 from the germline V gene are MDHEN and SYDVKM. The CDR3 DNA is TGTGCCAGCAGTTTGCGGCTGACAGACACTGAAGCTTTCTTT. Translating it yields CASSLRLTDTEAFF.

The sample holds one count of this clonotype. This may arise from a read error, as a much more abundant clone is one base away. The J gene is TRBJ2-2, the V gene TRBV7-8, with D maybe TRBD2 (6 bases). The CDR3 is 15 residues long. The germline V gene encodes CDR1 SGHVS and CDR2 FQNEAQ. The CDR3 DNA sequence: TGTGCCAGCAGCTGGGGACCTATCGTGTCCGGGGGGCTGTTTTTT. This translates into CASSWGPIVSGGLFF.

The chain links TRBV7-3 to TRBJ2-2; TRBD1 matches at 7 bases. This CDR3 is 17 amino acids long. The germline V gene encodes CDR1 SGHTA and CDR2 FQGTGA. The J segment lost 2 bases and the V segment lost 4 bases, leaving 10 bases of the junction unmatched. The CDR3 sequence is CASSSEDRPLNTGELFF. The CDR3, as DNA: TGTGCCAGCAGCTCAGAGGACAGGCCTCTCAACACCGGGGAGCTGTTTTTT.

The chain employs TRBV5-8 and TRBJ2-7; TRBD1 aligns across 8 bases. CDR3 length equals 18 residues. Germline V gives CDR1 SGHTS, CDR2 YDEGEE. V shed 3 bases, J shed 0 bases, and the junction held 14 bases outside the gene matches. DNA for the CDR3: TGTGCCAGCAGCTCCCGGGACAGGTATTCCCCATCCTCCTACGAGCAGTACTTC. As protein: CASSSRDRYSPSSYEQYF. Using reference TRBV5-8 and TRBJ2-7 for the parts outside the CDR3, the full variable domain is EAGVTQSPTHLIKTRGQQATLRCSPISGHTSVYWYQQALGLGLQFLLWYDEGEERNRGNFPPRFSGRQFPNYSSELNVNALELEDSALYLCASSSRDRYSPSSYEQYFGPGTRLTVT.

With respect to this clonotype: With a much larger clone just one base away, this may be a read error. The CDR3: CASSESRGHGGCTF. The CDR3 coding sequence is TGTGCCAGCAGTGAATCAAGGGGGCACGGTGGCTGCACCTTC. The chain links TRBV2 to TRBJ1-2; 7 nucleotides line up with TRBD1. The CDR3 has 14 residues. Germline assignment: CDR1 SNHLY and CDR2 FYNNEI.

This clonotype showed up just a few times. The chain uses TRBV7-9 and TRBJ2-7; the D is unclear. The CDR3 loop spans 13 amino acids. V was clipped by 1 base and J by 5 bases, with 9 bases between them. From germline, CDR1 is SEHNR and CDR2 FQNEAQ (reference sequence). The CDR3 sequence: CASSLESYDEQYF. CDR3 DNA sequence: TGTGCCAGCAGCTTAGAATCCTATGACGAGCAGTACTTC. Drawing the rest from reference TRBV7-9 and TRBJ2-7, the complete variable domain is DTGVSQNPRHKITKRGQNVTFRCDPISEHNRLYWYRQTLGQGPEFLTYFQNEAQLEKSRLLSDRFSAERPKGSFSTLEIQRTEQGDSAMYLCASSLESYDEQYFGPGTRLTVT.